The 27 T cell receptor beta chains in this list originate from one sample, sequenced in a study of shared clonotypes between healthy human individuals. Generated by immunoSEQ multiplex PCR, the TCRdb table keeps only in-frame clones and is missing some. The sample carries about 2 million clones, just under 95% recorded once. Naive CD8 isolation took CD45RO-negative cells positively selected for CCR7 and excluded terminally differentiated effector memory CD45RA+ cells. The sequenced material came from naive CD8+ T cells sorted from blood. The receptors originated from a man aged 18-30 years in good health.

V and J are TRBV7-6 and TRBJ2-1; perhaps TRBD2 as D (6 bases). The CDR3 totals 12 residues. Germline V gene lookup returns CDR1 SGHVS and CDR2 FNYEAQ. The V and J ends lost 1 base and 9 bases respectively, with 7 bases between them. DNA for the CDR3: TGTGCCAGCAGCTTAGTGGGGGGTGAGCAGTTCTTC. This encodes CASSLVGGEQFF. The full variable domain, its missing parts supplied by reference TRBV7-6 and TRBJ2-1, is GAGVSQSPRYKVTKRGQDVALRCDPISGHVSLYWYRQALGQGPEFLTYFNYEAQQDKSGLPNDRFSAERPEGSISTLTIQRTEQRDSAMYRCASSLVGGEQFFGPGTRLTVL.

The chain couples TRBV10-1 to TRBJ2-5; no firm D call. The V gene lost 2 bases and the J gene lost 0 bases, with 7 bases spanning the gap. Germline V gene sequence: CDR1 WNHNN, CDR2 SYGVQD (reference sequence). The CDR3 runs 14 residues. CDR3 amino acids: CASSEAGYQETQYF. The CDR3 region has the DNA TGCGCCAGCAGTGAGGCTGGGTACCAAGAGACCCAGTACTTC.

The chain links TRBV6-6 to TRBJ2-3; tentative D call: TRBD2 (5 bases). Trimming took off 7 bases at V and 1 base at J, with 6 bases between the two ends. Germline V lookup: CDR1 MNHNY, CDR2 SVGAGI (reference sequence). The CDR3 sequence is 12 residues long. The CDR3 sequence is CASIGGTDTQYF. The CDR3 DNA reads TGTGCCAGCATCGGGGGCACAGATACGCAGTATTTT.

This clone was observed once. The chain joins TRBV4-1 to TRBJ2-3; 8 bases fit TRBD1. Germline V CDR1 and CDR2: MGHRA, YSYEKL. J was trimmed by 4 bases and V by 5 bases; bases with no gene match: 5. CDR3 length: 14 residues. CDR3 DNA: TGCGCCAGCAGCATATCAGGGGGCCCAGATACGCAGTATTTT. Translation: CASSISGGPDTQYF.

This clone was seen only once. Additional DNA sequences in this sample encode the identical CDR3. Written as DNA, the CDR3 is TGTGCCAGCAGTGAAACCACAGAAGCTTTCTTT. This gives the protein CASSETTEAFF. The chain carries TRBV2 and TRBJ1-1, with D hard to call. The germline V gene encodes CDR1 SNHLY and CDR2 FYNNEI. CDR3 length equals 11 residues. The ends were cut back, 2 bases at V and 8 bases at J, with 6 bases in the middle.

The chain links TRBV27 to TRBJ2-7, with D maybe TRBD2 (6 bases). The CDR3 runs to 15 residues. The V gene's germline CDR1 is MNHEY and CDR2 SMNVEV (reference sequence). Trimming cost V 4 bases and J 3 bases, with 16 bases left between them. The CDR3 bases are TGTGCCAGCAGTTCCCTGGAGGGCCTCCTCTACGAGCAGTACTTC. Translated, it gives CASSSLEGLLYEQYF.

This clone was detected only once. The chain joins TRBV5-6 to TRBJ1-3; maybe TRBD1 (6 bases). Trimming pared 2 bases from V and 3 bases from J, leaving 12 bases between. The CDR3 contains 15 residues. Germline V gene sequence: CDR1 SGHDT, CDR2 YYEEEE. The CDR3 here is CASSFWGAHGNTIYF. The CDR3 region has the DNA TGTGCCAGCAGCTTCTGGGGGGCCCATGGAAACACCATATATTTT.

The V and J genes are TRBV5-1 and TRBJ2-1; TRBD2 agrees at 12 bases. CDR1 and CDR2 from the germline V gene are SGHRS and YFSETQ. J was trimmed by 5 bases and V by 4 bases; bases with no gene match: 10. This CDR3 contains 17 residues. The CDR3 nucleotides are TGCGCCAGCAGCCTCCCGACTAGCGGGGGCCAAGACAATGAGCAGTTCTTC. Translated, it gives CASSLPTSGGQDNEQFF.

The J gene is TRBJ1-6, the V gene TRBV13; D unresolved. Trimming cost V 0 bases and J 0 bases, with 9 bases left between them. Germline CDR1 is PRHDT and CDR2 is FYEKMQ (reference sequence). This CDR3 has 17 amino acids. In nucleotides, the CDR3 is TGTGCCAGCAGCTTAGGGACGCTTAGCTCCTATAATTCACCCCTCCACTTT. Residues: CASSLGTLSSYNSPLHF.

Points on this clone: The sample has other DNA sequences that encode this CDR3 too. The V gene is TRBV11-2, the J gene TRBJ2-7; D is unresolved. Looked up from germline, CDR1 is SGHAT and CDR2 is FQNNGV. Trimming took 1 base from V and 0 from J, leaving 4 bases between them. The CDR3 is made up of 13 amino acids. In DNA, the CDR3 is TGTGCCAGCAGCTTAGGAGCCTCCTACGAGCAGTACTTC. This gives the protein CASSLGASYEQYF.

The chain employs TRBV13 and TRBJ1-5, with 7 bases matching TRBD1. Germline V gene data show CDR1 as PRHDT and CDR2 as FYEKMQ (reference sequence). The CDR3 extends over 14 amino acids. J was trimmed by 4 bases and V by 2 bases; bases with no gene match: 2. The CDR3 nucleotides read TGTGCCAGCAGCTTAAAGGGGGCAAATCAGCCCCAGCATTTT. Residues: CASSLKGANQPQHF.

This clone came up a few times. The V gene is TRBV5-6, the J gene TRBJ2-7, with TRBD1 matching 9 bases. Per germline, CDR1 SGHDT and CDR2 YYEEEE. The CDR3 contains 15 residues. V was clipped by 4 bases and J by 5 bases; unmatched bases: 10. The CDR3 DNA follows: TGTGCCAGCAGCGGGGGACCGGGACAGGGAGACGAGCAGTACTTC. The encoded protein is CASSGGPGQGDEQYF.

Of note for this clone: At the DNA level, this CDR3 is encoded by other sequences in the same sample as well. The chain couples TRBV13 to TRBJ2-7, with D possibly being TRBD1 (6 bases). The V end lost 5 bases, the J end lost 3 bases, and 14 bases lay between the germline ends. This CDR3 has 14 residues. Germline assignment: CDR1 PRHDT and CDR2 FYEKMQ (reference sequence). CDR3 sequence reads: CASSPRQASYEQYF. The CDR3 DNA is TGTGCCAGCAGCCCTCGACAGGCGAGCTACGAGCAGTACTTC. Complete variable domain (other parts from reference TRBV13 and TRBJ2-7): AAGVIQSPRHLIKEKRETATLKCYPIPRHDTVYWYQQGPGQDPQFLISFYEKMQSDKGSIPDRFSAQQFSDYHSELNMSSLELGDSALYFCASSPRQASYEQYFGPGTRLTVT.

The rearrangement links TRBV7-8 to TRBJ2-2; unclear D gene. This CDR3 has 12 residues. CDR1 is SGHVS, CDR2 FQNEAQ, per germline. Deletions cut 4 bases from V and 6 bases from J, with 6 bases between. The CDR3 nucleotides read TGTGCCAGCAGCTCGGACCCCGGGGAGCTGTTTTTT. It codes for CASSSDPGELFF. Variable domain in full (rest from reference TRBV7-8 and TRBJ2-2): GAGVSQSPRYKVAKRGQDVALRCDPISGHVSLFWYQQALGQGPEFLTYFQNEAQLDKSGLPSDRFFAERPEGSVSTLKIQRTQQEDSAVYLCASSSDPGELFFGEGSRLTVL.

The chain carries TRBV27 and TRBJ2-7; 9 nucleotides line up with TRBD1. Germline V gene sequence: CDR1 MNHEY, CDR2 SMNVEV (reference sequence). V lost 5 bases and J lost 6; bases outside the gene matches: 8. The CDR3 totals 14 residues. The DNA of the CDR3 is TGTGCCAGCAGTCCTCCGGGACAGGGTCGCGAGCAGTACTTC. Protein product: CASSPPGQGREQYF.

Here the CDR3 DNA reads TGCAGCGTCGTGAGCCTAGCGTCCAGGGAGACCCAGTACTTC. The encoded protein is CSVVSLASRETQYF. V gene TRBV29-1 combines with J gene TRBJ2-5; TRBD2 might be the D (6 bases). V was trimmed by 6 bases and J by 5 bases, leaving 19 bases between them. This CDR3 is built from 14 residues. CDR1 and CDR2 (germline): SQVTM, ANQGSEA.

This chain uses TRBV6-5 with TRBJ2-7; D tentatively reads TRBD1 or TRBD2 (5 bases each). CDR1 is MNHEY and CDR2 is SVGAGI in the germline V gene. V was trimmed by 0 bases and J by 0 bases, leaving 9 bases between them. This CDR3 region has 15 residues. CDR3 loop: CASSYSPGSSYEQYF. Here the CDR3 DNA reads TGTGCCAGCAGTTACTCGCCAGGGAGCTCCTACGAGCAGTACTTC.

V usage is TRBV28 and J usage is TRBJ2-1; 13 positions agree with TRBD2. Germline CDR1 and CDR2: MDHEN and SYDVKM. V was clipped by 4 bases and J by 6 bases; unmatched bases: 6. The CDR3 is 16 amino acids. CDR3 amino acids: CASSSRTSGGFNEQFF. In nucleotides, the CDR3 is TGTGCCAGCAGTTCCAGGACTAGCGGGGGCTTCAATGAGCAGTTCTTC. The full variable domain, its missing parts supplied by reference TRBV28 and TRBJ2-1, is DVKVTQSSRYLVKRTGEKVFLECVQDMDHENMFWYRQDPGLGLRLIYFSYDVKMKEKGDIPEGYSVSREKKERFSLILESASTNQTSMYLCASSSRTSGGFNEQFFGPGTRLTVL.

The chain uses TRBV5-1 and TRBJ2-7; D remains ambiguous. Trimming took off 4 bases at V and 2 bases at J, with 10 bases between the two ends. This CDR3 has 13 residues. CDR1 and CDR2 from the germline V gene are SGHRS and YFSETQ. The DNA for the CDR3 is TGCGCCAGCAGCGAGGACCCGACCTACGAGCAGTACTTC. Its protein is CASSEDPTYEQYF.

The genes are TRBV25-1 and TRBJ2-3; perhaps D is TRBD1 or TRBD2 (5 bases each). Germline loops: CDR1 MGHDK, CDR2 SYGVNS. This CDR3 contains 16 residues. Between the trimmed V and J ends, which lost 4 bases and 5 bases, there was a span of 19 bases. Written as DNA, the CDR3 is TGTGCCAGCAGTGGGACCGGGACCCCCCGCGGAGATACGCAGTATTTT. Translated: CASSGTGTPRGDTQYF. Full variable domain (rest looked up from reference TRBV25-1 and TRBJ2-3): EADIYQTPRYLVIGTGKKITLECSQTMGHDKMYWYQQDPGMELHLIHYSYGVNSTEKGDLSSESTVSRIRTEHFPLTLESARPSHTSQYLCASSGTGTPRGDTQYFGPGTRLTVL.

The V gene is TRBV6-5, the J gene TRBJ1-2; perhaps TRBD1 as D (6 bases). CDR1 is MNHEY and CDR2 is SVGAGI in the germline V gene. The length of the CDR3 is 15 residues. V was pared by 2 bases and J by 7 bases, with 17 bases between. The DNA of the CDR3 is TGTGCCAGCAGTTACGAACAGGGCTCTGTAGGTGGCTACACCTTC. This sequence encodes CASSYEQGSVGGYTF.

This sequence joins TRBV5-6 and TRBJ2-6; perhaps TRBD1 as D (5 bases). V gave up 1 base and J gave up 13 bases, with 9 bases separating them. Germline lookup yields CDR1 SGHDT and CDR2 YYEEEE. The CDR3 is 12 amino acids. CDR3 sequence reads: CASSLQGWVLTF. The CDR3 DNA follows: TGTGCCAGCAGCTTGCAGGGTTGGGTCCTGACTTTC.

The chain links TRBV13 to TRBJ2-3; no definite D call. The CDR3 has 17 amino acids. The V gene lost 5 bases and the J gene lost 1 base, with 19 bases spanning the gap. In germline, CDR1 is PRHDT, CDR2 FYEKMQ (reference sequence). In DNA form, the CDR3 reads TGTGCCAGCAGCCCGGAGACTCGGACGCCAGGCACAGATACGCAGTATTTT. Amino acid sequence: CASSPETRTPGTDTQYF. The full variable domain, completed using reference TRBV13 and TRBJ2-3, is AAGVIQSPRHLIKEKRETATLKCYPIPRHDTVYWYQQGPGQDPQFLISFYEKMQSDKGSIPDRFSAQQFSDYHSELNMSSLELGDSALYFCASSPETRTPGTDTQYFGPGTRLTVL.

This clone was counted a single time. J is TRBJ1-1 and V is TRBV6-1; the D is unclear. Germline V gene lookup returns CDR1 MNHNS and CDR2 SASEGT. The CDR3 length is 13 residues. V gave up 6 bases and J gave up 4 bases, with 12 bases separating them. The CDR3 is CASSVWTRTEAFF. CDR3 coding DNA: TGTGCCAGCAGCGTATGGACCCGCACTGAAGCTTTCTTT.

About this clone itself: The sample contains more than one DNA sequence encoding this CDR3. The chain employs TRBV11-2 and TRBJ2-7, with TRBD2 as a possible D gene (5 bases). CDR1 is SGHAT and CDR2 is FQNNGV in the germline V gene. This CDR3 contains 13 residues. Deletions cut 0 bases from V and 7 bases from J, with 10 bases between. CDR3 DNA: TGTGCCAGCAGCTTAGAACTAGTGGGGGAGCAGTACTTC. This gives the protein CASSLELVGEQYF.

The gene calls are TRBV9 and TRBJ2-2; D may be TRBD1 (5 bases). Trimming cost V 2 bases and J 0 bases, with 14 bases left between them. CDR1 and CDR2 (germline): SGDLS, YYNGEE. This CDR3 is 17 amino acids long. The CDR3, as DNA: TGTGCCAGCAGCGTGGGGCCAAGTGCCGCGAACACCGGGGAGCTGTTTTTT. This sequence encodes CASSVGPSAANTGELFF.

This clone was detected only once. The rearrangement links TRBV5-4 to TRBJ1-1, with D maybe TRBD1 (6 bases). The CDR3 contains 13 residues. Germline assignment: CDR1 SGHNT and CDR2 YYREEE (reference sequence). Trimming removed 0 bases from V and 8 bases from J, with 11 bases in between. CDR3 sequence: CASSLAGGGEAFF. The DNA for the CDR3 is TGTGCCAGCAGCTTGGCCGGGGGGGGCGAAGCTTTCTTT.